Listed below are T cell receptor beta chains from one sample, sequenced in a study of cytomegalovirus exposure and HLA in healthy donors. TCRdb keeps only in-frame clones here, not all; method: immunoSEQ multiplex PCR. The sample carries around 140,000 clones, approximately 91% recorded once. Sequencing was carried out using PBMCs. All receptors come from a woman aged 40 to 50 in good health and CMV-seronegative. CDR3s include the opening cysteine and the closing phenylalanine or tryptophan. A D gene is named only where the DNA matches it firmly. Where a row states a size, it is once, few, many or the class of an expanded clone; other rows omit it.

d_call: NA
clone_size: NA
v_call: TRBV6-1
j_call: TRBJ2-5
cdr3_length: 20
cdr3_nt: TGTGCCAGCAGTGTAGGGCCCGGGGACAATTGGTCGCTCGGTTTGGAGACCCAGTACTTC
cdr3_aa: CASSVGPGDNWSLGLETQYF

d_call: NA
clone_size: NA
v_call: TRBV27
j_call: TRBJ2-5
cdr3_length: 15
cdr3_nt: TGTGCCAGCAACAAGGCGGGGCGGTCGGAAGAGACCCAGTACTTC
cdr3_aa: CASNKAGRSEETQYF

d_call: TRBD2
clone_size: NA
v_call: TRBV19
j_call: TRBJ2-1
cdr3_length: 17
cdr3_nt: TGTGCCAGTAGCGGCGGGTCTTCAGCGGGAGTCAGCAATGAGCAGTTCTTC
cdr3_aa: CASSGGSSAGVSNEQFF

d_call: NA
clone_size: NA
v_call: TRBV6-5
j_call: TRBJ2-3
cdr3_length: 14
cdr3_nt: TGTGCCAGCAGTCCGCCCGGGATTTCAGATACGCAGTATTTT
cdr3_aa: CASSPPGISDTQYF

d_call: NA
clone_size: NA
v_call: TRBV9
j_call: TRBJ1-4
cdr3_length: 16
cdr3_nt: TGTGCCAGCACCCGAGAGCCGGGGGGTAGCAGAGAAAAACTGTTTTTT
cdr3_aa: CASTREPGGSREKLFF

d_call: TRBD2
clone_size: NA
v_call: TRBV7-6
j_call: TRBJ2-3
cdr3_length: 15
cdr3_nt: TGTGCCAGCAGCTTATCAGTAGCGGGAGATGATACGCAGTATTTT
cdr3_aa: CASSLSVAGDDTQYF

d_call: TRBD2
clone_size: NA
v_call: TRBV11-3
j_call: TRBJ2-7
cdr3_length: 14
cdr3_nt: TGTGCCAGCAGCACGCGACTAGCCACCTACGAGCAGTACTTC
cdr3_aa: CASSTRLATYEQYF

d_call: TRBD2
clone_size: NA
v_call: TRBV5-1
j_call: TRBJ2-2
cdr3_length: 17
cdr3_nt: TGCGCCAGCAGCTTAGAAGCGGGAGGGAAGTTTTACGGGGAGCTGTTTTTT
cdr3_aa: CASSLEAGGKFYGELFF

d_call: TRBD1
clone_size: NA
v_call: TRBV28
j_call: TRBJ2-7
cdr3_length: 14
cdr3_nt: TGTGCCAGCAGTCAACAGGGGCTCGGCTACGAGCAGTACTTC
cdr3_aa: CASSQQGLGYEQYF

d_call: TRBD2
clone_size: NA
v_call: TRBV4-1
j_call: TRBJ2-3
cdr3_length: 17
cdr3_nt: TGCGCCAGCAGCCAGGGACTAGCGGGTTTCGACGAAGATACGCAGTATTTT
cdr3_aa: CASSQGLAGFDEDTQYF

d_call: TRBD1
clone_size: few
v_call: TRBV6-4
j_call: TRBJ1-1
cdr3_length: 14
cdr3_nt: TGTGCCAGCAGAGTGACCGGGACAGGGGGTAAAGCTTTCTTT
cdr3_aa: CASRVTGTGGKAFF

d_call: NA
clone_size: few
v_call: TRBV30
j_call: TRBJ2-3
cdr3_length: 14
cdr3_nt: TGTGCCTGGAGTGTACCAGAAGAGAGGGATACGCAGTATTTT
cdr3_aa: CAWSVPEERDTQYF

d_call: NA
clone_size: NA
v_call: TRBV28
j_call: TRBJ1-1
cdr3_length: 11
cdr3_nt: TGTGCCAGCTTAGGGGACACTGAAGCTTTCTTT
cdr3_aa: CASLGDTEAFF

d_call: NA
clone_size: NA
v_call: TRBV15
j_call: TRBJ2-1
cdr3_length: 12
cdr3_nt: TGTGCCACCAGCAGACGTCTCTCTGAGCAGTTCTTC
cdr3_aa: CATSRRLSEQFF

d_call: TRBD2
clone_size: NA
v_call: TRBV5-1
j_call: TRBJ2-2
cdr3_length: 18
cdr3_nt: TGCGCCAGCAGCTTGGCCTGGGGACTAGCGGGAGTTGACGGGGAGCTGTTTTTT
cdr3_aa: CASSLAWGLAGVDGELFF

d_call: TRBD1
clone_size: NA
v_call: TRBV28
j_call: TRBJ2-5
cdr3_length: 15
cdr3_nt: TGTGCCAGCAGCCGGGACAGGAAGGTGCTCGAGACCCAGTACTTC
cdr3_aa: CASSRDRKVLETQYF

d_call: NA
clone_size: NA
v_call: TRBV11-3
j_call: TRBJ1-2
cdr3_length: 14
cdr3_nt: TGTGCCAGCAGCTTAGATCCCGGGAGCGTTCCCCCCAGCTTC
cdr3_aa: CASSLDPGSVPPSF

d_call: NA
clone_size: once
v_call: TRBV5-1
j_call: TRBJ2-5
cdr3_length: 14
cdr3_nt: TGCGCCAGCAGCTTGGCGACGGGCCAAGAGACCCAGTACTTC
cdr3_aa: CASSLATGQETQYF

d_call: NA
clone_size: NA
v_call: TRBV11-3
j_call: TRBJ1-5
cdr3_length: 12
cdr3_nt: TGTGCCAGCAGCTTAGGAGATCAGCCCCAGCATTTT
cdr3_aa: CASSLGDQPQHF

d_call: NA
clone_size: NA
v_call: TRBV7-9
j_call: TRBJ2-3
cdr3_length: 15
cdr3_nt: TGTGCCAGCAGCCCCAGCGGGTGGGACACAGATACGCAGTATTTT
cdr3_aa: CASSPSGWDTDTQYF

d_call: TRBD1
clone_size: NA
v_call: TRBV2
j_call: TRBJ2-1
cdr3_length: 13
cdr3_nt: TGTGCCAGCATAAGACAGGGAAACAATGAGCAGTTCTTC
cdr3_aa: CASIRQGNNEQFF

d_call: NA
clone_size: NA
v_call: TRBV2
j_call: TRBJ1-1
cdr3_length: 12
cdr3_nt: TGTGCCAGCAGTGATTTGGGAGGGGAAGCTTTCTTT
cdr3_aa: CASSDLGGEAFF

d_call: TRBD2
clone_size: NA
v_call: TRBV6-5
j_call: TRBJ2-1
cdr3_length: 15
cdr3_nt: TGTGCCACAGAACCACTAGCGGGAGTTTCCCATGAGCAGTTCTTC
cdr3_aa: CATEPLAGVSHEQFF

d_call: TRBD2
clone_size: NA
v_call: TRBV7-9
j_call: TRBJ2-2
cdr3_length: 16
cdr3_nt: TGTGCCAGCAGCTTGGCGAGCGGGAGGGGAACCGGGGAGCTGTTTTTT
cdr3_aa: CASSLASGRGTGELFF

d_call: TRBD2
clone_size: NA
v_call: TRBV5-4
j_call: TRBJ2-1
cdr3_length: 18
cdr3_nt: TGTGCCAGCAGCCGGGGGGGGCAGACTAGCGGAAGTCACAATGAGCAGTTCTTC
cdr3_aa: CASSRGGQTSGSHNEQFF

d_call: NA
clone_size: NA
v_call: TRBV11-2
j_call: TRBJ2-1
cdr3_length: 13
cdr3_nt: TGTGCCAGCAGCTTAGATGCAACTCCCCGACAGTTCTTC
cdr3_aa: CASSLDATPRQFF

d_call: NA
clone_size: once
v_call: TRBV6-5
j_call: TRBJ2-7
cdr3_length: 14
cdr3_nt: TGTGCCAGCATTGCGGGACTCCGCTCCTACGAGCAGTACTTC
cdr3_aa: CASIAGLRSYEQYF

d_call: TRBD1
clone_size: NA
v_call: TRBV10-3
j_call: TRBJ2-7
cdr3_length: 15
cdr3_nt: TGTGCCATCAGTGAGTCCGGGACAGTAGTTCACGAGCAGTACTTC
cdr3_aa: CAISESGTVVHEQYF

d_call: TRBD1
clone_size: NA
v_call: TRBV5-8
j_call: TRBJ1-5
cdr3_length: 13
cdr3_nt: TGTGCCAGCAGGGGGGACAGCCATCAGCCCCAGCATTTT
cdr3_aa: CASRGDSHQPQHF

d_call: NA
clone_size: NA
v_call: TRBV27
j_call: TRBJ1-5
cdr3_length: 15
cdr3_nt: TGTGCCAGCAGTTTTAGCAGCGGGGGTGGGCAGCCCCAGCATTTT
cdr3_aa: CASSFSSGGGQPQHF

d_call: NA
clone_size: NA
v_call: TRBV9
j_call: TRBJ2-1
cdr3_length: 14
cdr3_nt: TGTGCCAGCGGAAAGAGGACAGCCGACAATGAGCAGTTCTTC
cdr3_aa: CASGKRTADNEQFF

d_call: TRBD2
clone_size: NA
v_call: TRBV5-4
j_call: TRBJ2-5
cdr3_length: 15
cdr3_nt: TGTGCCAGCAGCTTGGGACTAGCGGTCAAAGAGACCCAGTACTTC
cdr3_aa: CASSLGLAVKETQYF

d_call: TRBD2
clone_size: NA
v_call: TRBV5-1
j_call: TRBJ2-1
cdr3_length: 15
cdr3_nt: TGCGCCAGCAGCTTGGAGGCTAGCGGGAGTAATGAGCAGTTCTTC
cdr3_aa: CASSLEASGSNEQFF

d_call: NA
clone_size: few
v_call: TRBV11-2
j_call: TRBJ2-5
cdr3_length: 13
cdr3_nt: TGTGCCAGCAGCTTAGAGCGCCAAGAGACCCAGTACTTC
cdr3_aa: CASSLERQETQYF

d_call: TRBD1
clone_size: NA
v_call: TRBV30
j_call: TRBJ1-1
cdr3_length: 13
cdr3_nt: TGTGCCTGGAGGTTACAGGGGCTCGCTGAAGCTTTCTTT
cdr3_aa: CAWRLQGLAEAFF

d_call: NA
clone_size: once
v_call: TRBV6-5
j_call: TRBJ1-2
cdr3_length: 14
cdr3_nt: TGTGCCAGTAGCAGACCAGGGATGGACTATGGCTACACCTTC
cdr3_aa: CASSRPGMDYGYTF

d_call: TRBD1
clone_size: NA
v_call: TRBV10-3
j_call: TRBJ2-7
cdr3_length: 13
cdr3_nt: TGTGCCACCCAGGGACAGGTACTCTACGAGCAGTACTTC
cdr3_aa: CATQGQVLYEQYF

d_call: NA
clone_size: NA
v_call: TRBV6-1
j_call: TRBJ1-1
cdr3_length: 15
cdr3_nt: TGTGCCAGCAGGGCTAAAACAGCGGGGCACACTGAAGCTTTCTTT
cdr3_aa: CASRAKTAGHTEAFF

d_call: NA
clone_size: NA
v_call: TRBV7-6
j_call: TRBJ2-3
cdr3_length: 15
cdr3_nt: TGTGCCAGCAGCTTAAGGACAGCAAGCACAGATACGCAGTATTTT
cdr3_aa: CASSLRTASTDTQYF

d_call: TRBD1
clone_size: NA
v_call: TRBV29-1
j_call: TRBJ1-1
cdr3_length: 15
cdr3_nt: TGCAGCGTGCCTGCCGGGACAGGGGGCGTCCCTGAAGCTTTCTTT
cdr3_aa: CSVPAGTGGVPEAFF

d_call: NA
clone_size: NA
v_call: TRBV7-3
j_call: TRBJ1-1
cdr3_length: 14
cdr3_nt: TGTGCCAGCAGCGAGCGTGGTTCTGACACTGAAGCTTTCTTT
cdr3_aa: CASSERGSDTEAFF